The present entry profiles one T cell receptor (beta chain) with its context. The data belong to a study of blood T cell repertoires in COVID-19. Overall study: Whether acute or convalescent, the COVID-19 samples came from the United States, Italy and Spain. PBMCs, B-cell-depleted T cells, or T cells provided the cDNA or gDNA that made up the material.

Per the germline V gene, CDR1 is GTSNPN and CDR2 is SVGIG (reference sequence). There are 17 residues in the CDR3. Original data processing: Amplified reference gene primers provided the basis for estimating nucleated cell counts. Here immunoSEQ multiplex PCR was the method, and the copy in TCRdb shows in-frame clones only, minus some. D and trimming were read from the DNA, whereas the V and J calls and clone size are those reported in that table. The data contain approximately 89,000 clones, about 80% of them singletons. The receptor's source is a man between 65 and 85 years old with acute or convalescent COVID-19. The sample was peripheral blood. The rearrangement joins TRBV30 to TRBJ2-6; 9 bases align to TRBD1. CDR3 loop: CAYSRDRVLSGANVLTF. In DNA form, the CDR3 reads TGTGCTTACTCCCGGGACAGGGTCCTCTCTGGGGCCAACGTCCTGACTTTC.